A selection of T cell receptor beta chains follows, all from one sample in a study of cytomegalovirus exposure and HLA in healthy donors. Sequencing used immunoSEQ multiplex PCR; TCRdb keeps in-frame clones, though not all of them. The data show about 150,000 clones, approximately 86% seen once. The sample comprised PBMCs. The receptors originated from a man younger than 35 in good health and CMV-seropositive. Each CDR3 is given with its conserved first and last residue. Clone size is stated in some rows and not others, as once, few, many or a class when expanded.

CDR3 length | clone size | J gene | V gene | CDR3 protein
15 | NA | TRBJ1-2 | TRBV6-1 | CASSERGPGDYGYTF
16 | NA | TRBJ1-2 | TRBV27 | CASSPSGQGLNYGYTF
13 | NA | TRBJ1-1 | TRBV28 | CASSLKQDTEAFF
15 | NA | TRBJ2-7 | TRBV7-2 | CASSSRGDISYEQYF
15 | NA | TRBJ2-3 | TRBV7-9 | CASSLAGPSTDTQYF
16 | NA | TRBJ2-2 | TRBV7-3 | CASSPRLAGAPGELFF
15 | NA | TRBJ1-2 | TRBV6-5 | CASRAPGGPNYGYTF
14 | once | TRBJ1-2 | TRBV11-2 | CASSLREQAWGYTF
14 | NA | TRBJ2-7 | TRBV7-9 | CASSPGTGTSEQYF
12 | NA | TRBJ2-7 | TRBV5-6 | CASSDRGYEQYF
17 | NA | TRBJ2-1 | TRBV7-9 | CASSQDLTDYSYNEQFF
16 | NA | TRBJ1-2 | TRBV23-1 | CASSQSWGGRSYGYTF
16 | once | TRBJ2-1 | TRBV5-1 | CASSTDLSGGYNEQFF
16 | NA | TRBJ2-3 | TRBV13 | CASSSKGLAETDTQYF
14 | NA | TRBJ2-5 | TRBV10-3 | CAISESSSMETQYF
14 | NA | TRBJ2-4 | TRBV2 | CASSSSLAKNIQYF
13 | NA | TRBJ2-7 | TRBV7-2 | CASSRDKSYEQYF
16 | NA | TRBJ2-3 | TRBV30 | CAWSASGTSGRNTQYF
14 | NA | TRBJ1-5 | TRBV27 | CASRQGASNQPQHF
14 | NA | TRBJ1-5 | TRBV6-1 | CASSRTVSNQPQHF
16 | once | TRBJ2-7 | TRBV13 | CASSLDPGQGAYEQYF
15 | NA | TRBJ1-5 | TRBV9 | CASSVEGNSNQPQHF
14 | NA | TRBJ2-3 | TRBV7-9 | CASSTDRVADTQYF
17 | NA | TRBJ1-5 | TRBV7-9 | CASSLGIGRDGNQPQHF
18 | NA | TRBJ2-5 | TRBV6-1 | CASSDRRTSGGSQETQYF
13 | NA | TRBJ1-2 | TRBV6-5 | CASRGDSNYGYTF
15 | NA | TRBJ1-2 | TRBV2 | CASSTTRQGAQGYTF
13 | NA | TRBJ1-1 | TRBV6-5 | CASRRDRPSRAFF
16 | NA | TRBJ2-2 | TRBV4-3 | CASSRGTGRDTGELFF
15 | NA | TRBJ2-1 | TRBV5-8 | CASSHRGSSYNEQFF
15 | NA | TRBJ2-3 | TRBV7-6 | CASSPLAGGQDTQYF
16 | NA | TRBJ2-7 | TRBV5-1 | CASSGGRRQGAYEQYF
17 | few | TRBJ1-5 | TRBV19 | CASSIGGPLGSNQPQHF